Listed below are T cell receptor beta chains from one sample, sequenced in a study of cytomegalovirus exposure and HLA in healthy donors. Sequencing used immunoSEQ multiplex PCR; TCRdb keeps in-frame clones, though not all of them. The repertoire holds roughly 120,000 clones, with over 6.5% as singletons. Sequencing used PBMCs. The receptor source for this set is a woman aged 40 to 55 in good health and CMV-seropositive. Both conserved end residues are part of each CDR3. The order of the fields is V gene, CDR3 protein.

TRBV2 CASTAGDWANYGYTF
TRBV18 CASSSDREVSYEQYF
TRBV19 CASTAPGQGPFGEKLFF
TRBV7-2 CASSRRGGGSSYEQYF
TRBV2 CASSEPGGVYNEQFF
TRBV10-3 CAISDSDRGLKETQYF
TRBV9 CASSVDIGGADTQYF
TRBV6-5 CASSFGTGMTEAFF
TRBV19 CASSIQGGRNTEAFF
TRBV30 CAWSGTGVGVYF
TRBV5-1 CASSLGQRNTEAFF
TRBV5-1 CASSGTTGDEKLFF
TRBV4-1 CASSQAEGQSRANYGYTF
TRBV5-1 CASSPGGESQPQHF
TRBV6-1 CASSEANRVNGYTF
TRBV6-1 CASSANWGAGGADGYTF
TRBV19 CASSEGQKNQPQHF
TRBV5-1 CASSLVPTVGNYGYTF
TRBV28 CASSSSQRGGWGTQYF
TRBV25-1 CASSEWGSPHGYTF
TRBV30 CAWTLGTDNSPLHF
TRBV2 CASSEAGNYEQYF
TRBV27 CASSHTNWYRGFTEAFF
TRBV30 CAWAGRGRRDTEAFF
TRBV19 CASSTRDTGNTIYF